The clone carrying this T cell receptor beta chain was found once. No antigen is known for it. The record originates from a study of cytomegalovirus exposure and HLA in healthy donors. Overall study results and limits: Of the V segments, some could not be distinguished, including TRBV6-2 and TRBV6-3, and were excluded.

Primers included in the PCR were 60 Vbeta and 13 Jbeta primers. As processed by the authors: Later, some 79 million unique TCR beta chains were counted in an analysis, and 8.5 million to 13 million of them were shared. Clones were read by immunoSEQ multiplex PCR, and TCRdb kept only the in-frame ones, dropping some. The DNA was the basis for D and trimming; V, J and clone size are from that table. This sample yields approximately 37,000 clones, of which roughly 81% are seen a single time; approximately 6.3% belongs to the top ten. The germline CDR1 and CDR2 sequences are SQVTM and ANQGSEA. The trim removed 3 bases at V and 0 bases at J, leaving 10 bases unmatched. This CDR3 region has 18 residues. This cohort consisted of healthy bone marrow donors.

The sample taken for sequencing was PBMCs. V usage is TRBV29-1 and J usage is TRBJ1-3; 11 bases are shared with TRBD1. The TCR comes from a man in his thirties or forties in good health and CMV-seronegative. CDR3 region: CSVEWTGGRASSGNTIYF. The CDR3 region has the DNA TGCAGCGTTGAGTGGACAGGGGGCAGGGCGAGCTCTGGAAACACCATATATTTT.